Below are 6 T cell receptor beta chains sequenced from a single sample in a study of blood T cell repertoires in COVID-19. The data were produced by immunoSEQ multiplex PCR, yet TCRdb's version contains in-frame clones alone and is incomplete. Of fewer than 350,000 clones in the sample, under 90% were seen once. The sample comprised peripheral blood. The receptors originated from a woman aged 60 to 75 with active or convalescent COVID-19.

This clone was counted a few times. This chain links TRBV6-6 with TRBJ2-3; a weak D match, TRBD1 (5 bases). Germline values: CDR1 MNHNY, CDR2 SVGAGI (reference sequence). Between the trimmed V and J ends, which lost 5 bases and 0 bases, there was a span of 15 bases. The CDR3 loop spans 16 amino acids. CDR3: CASSANRLRSTDTQYF. The DNA of the CDR3 is TGTGCCAGCAGTGCGAACAGGCTCCGTAGCACAGATACGCAGTATTTT.

The chain combines TRBV30 with TRBJ1-4; 7 bases match TRBD1. The CDR3 loop spans 14 amino acids. V was pared by 0 bases and J by 4 bases, with 2 bases of the junction left unmatched. CDR1 is GTSNPN, CDR2 SVGIG, per germline (reference sequence). The CDR3 nucleotides read TGTGCCTGGAGTGTACAGGGGCTTAATGAAAAACTGTTTTTT. Translated, it gives CAWSVQGLNEKLFF.

The DNA for the CDR3 is TGTGCCAGCAGCTCCAGACTAGCGGGGGCCACAGATACGCAGTATTTT. It codes for CASSSRLAGATDTQYF. The gene calls are TRBV9 and TRBJ2-3; 12 bases map to TRBD2. The CDR3 consists of 16 residues. CDR1 is SGDLS and CDR2 is YYNGEE in the germline V gene. Trimming cost V 4 bases and J 2 bases; bases outside gene matches: 5.

The V gene is TRBV10-3, the J gene TRBJ1-2, with TRBD1 identical over 7 bases. CDR1 is ENHRY and CDR2 is SYGVKD in the germline V gene. The CDR3 extends over 11 amino acids. J lost 3 bases, V lost 9 bases, and 1 base had no gene match. The CDR3 DNA follows: TGTGCCATAGGGACAGACTATGGCTACACCTTC. Protein product: CAIGTDYGYTF.

This clone has just a few counts. The chain combines TRBV6-6 with TRBJ1-2; D is unclear. The CDR3 is 14 amino acids. V was shortened by 4 bases and J by 0 bases, with 9 bases between the two germline ends. The germline CDR1 and CDR2 sequences are MNHNY and SVGAGI (reference sequence). The CDR3 sequence is CASSWAVANYGYTF. The CDR3 nucleotides read TGTGCCAGCAGTTGGGCAGTTGCTAACTATGGCTACACCTTC.

On this clone: Germline is not matched at one junction end, which may reflect a read error. The chain carries TRBV7-8 and TRBJ2-7, with TRBD1 matching over 8 bases. The germline V gene has CDR1 SGHVS and CDR2 FQNEAQ. CDR3 size: 16 residues. The CDR3 bases are TGTGCCAGCAGCTTAAAGTCTCAGGGGGCCGCCTACGAGCAGTGCTTC. Amino acids: CASSLKSQGAAYEQCF.